This T cell receptor beta chain was profiled in a study of OX40 agonist ivuxolimab in advanced cancers. General study findings and limits: The CD4+ and CD8+ T cells in the blood had expanded clonally by week 6 at 0.1 to 3.0 mg/kg.

Concerning this clone: No antigen is known for it.

Assay used: immunoSEQ multiplex PCR; TCRdb lists only in-frame clones, some missing. The profile shows about 52,000 clones, more than 85% of them singletons. Germline V lookup: CDR1 LNHNV, CDR2 YYDKDF (reference sequence). Deletions cut 5 bases from V and 8 bases from J, with 13 bases between. The CDR3 covers 13 residues. The source is an adult with an advanced solid tumor such as melanoma, head and neck, liver or kidney cancer. This chain connects TRBV15 to TRBJ2-1; D gene ambiguous. Sequenced here: CD4+ or CD8+ T cells sorted from blood, sampled in a trial of the OX40 agonist ivuxolimab. CDR3 amino acids: CATSPEIRDEQFF. In nucleotides, the CDR3 is TGTGCCACCAGCCCTGAGATCCGCGATGAGCAGTTCTTC.